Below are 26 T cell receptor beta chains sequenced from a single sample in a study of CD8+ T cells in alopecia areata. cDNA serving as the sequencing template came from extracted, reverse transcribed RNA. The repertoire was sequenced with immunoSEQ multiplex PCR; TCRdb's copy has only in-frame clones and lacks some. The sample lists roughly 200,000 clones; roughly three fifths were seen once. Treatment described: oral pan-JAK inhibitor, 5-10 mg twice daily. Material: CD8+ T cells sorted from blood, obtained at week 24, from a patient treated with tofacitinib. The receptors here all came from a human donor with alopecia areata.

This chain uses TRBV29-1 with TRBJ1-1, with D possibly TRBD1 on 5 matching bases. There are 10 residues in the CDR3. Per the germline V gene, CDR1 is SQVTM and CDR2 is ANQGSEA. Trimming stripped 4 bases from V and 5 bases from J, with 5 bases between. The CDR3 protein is CSVGGTEAFF. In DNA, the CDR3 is TGCAGCGTTGGGGGGACTGAAGCTTTCTTT.

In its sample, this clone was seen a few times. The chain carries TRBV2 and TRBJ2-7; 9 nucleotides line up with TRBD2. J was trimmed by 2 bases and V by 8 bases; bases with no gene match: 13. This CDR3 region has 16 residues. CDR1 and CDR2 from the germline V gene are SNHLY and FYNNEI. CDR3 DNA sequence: TGTGCCAGCGAGAAGGAACTAGCGGGTGCAACCTACGAGCAGTACTTC. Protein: CASEKELAGATYEQYF. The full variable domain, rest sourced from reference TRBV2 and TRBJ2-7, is EPEVTQTPSHQVTQMGQEVILRCVPISNHLYFYWYRQILGQKVEFLVSFYNNEISEKSEIFDDQFSVERPDGSNFTLKIRSTKLEDSAMYFCASEKELAGATYEQYFGPGTRLTVT.

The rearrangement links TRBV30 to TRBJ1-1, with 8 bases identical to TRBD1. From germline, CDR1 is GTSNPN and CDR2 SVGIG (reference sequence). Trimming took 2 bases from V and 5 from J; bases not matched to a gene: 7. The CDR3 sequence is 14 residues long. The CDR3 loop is CAWSTGQGQTEAFF. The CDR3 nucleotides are TGTGCCTGGAGTACAGGACAGGGTCAAACTGAAGCTTTCTTT. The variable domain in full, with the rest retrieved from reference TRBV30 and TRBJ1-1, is SQTIHQWPATLVQPVGSPLSLECTVEGTSNPNLYWYRQAAGRGLQLLFYSVGIGQISSEVPQNLSASRPQDRQFILSSKKLLLSDSGFYLCAWSTGQGQTEAFFGQGTRLTVV.

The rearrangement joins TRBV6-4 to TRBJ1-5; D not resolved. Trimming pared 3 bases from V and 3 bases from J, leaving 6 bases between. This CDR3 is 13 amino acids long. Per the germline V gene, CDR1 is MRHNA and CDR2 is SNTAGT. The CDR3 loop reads CASSEGDNQPQHF. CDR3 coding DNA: TGTGCCAGCAGTGAAGGAGACAATCAGCCCCAGCATTTT.

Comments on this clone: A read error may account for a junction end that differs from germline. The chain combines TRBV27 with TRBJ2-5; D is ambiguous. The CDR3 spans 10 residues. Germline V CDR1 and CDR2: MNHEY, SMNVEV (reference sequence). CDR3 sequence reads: CASGEESQYF. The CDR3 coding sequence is TGTGCCAGCGGAGAAGAGAGCCAGTACTTC.

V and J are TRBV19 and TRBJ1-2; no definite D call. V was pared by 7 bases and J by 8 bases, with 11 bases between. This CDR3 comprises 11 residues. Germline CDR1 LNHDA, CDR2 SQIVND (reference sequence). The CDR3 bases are TGTGCCAGTATCGATGGATGGGGCTACACCTTC. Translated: CASIDGWGYTF.

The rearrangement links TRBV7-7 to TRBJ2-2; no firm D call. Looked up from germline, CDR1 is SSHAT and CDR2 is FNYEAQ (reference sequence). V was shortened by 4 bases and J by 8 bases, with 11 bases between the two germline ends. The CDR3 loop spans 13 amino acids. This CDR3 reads CASSWKTEGELFF. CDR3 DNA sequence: TGTGCCAGCAGCTGGAAAACCGAGGGGGAGCTGTTTTTT.

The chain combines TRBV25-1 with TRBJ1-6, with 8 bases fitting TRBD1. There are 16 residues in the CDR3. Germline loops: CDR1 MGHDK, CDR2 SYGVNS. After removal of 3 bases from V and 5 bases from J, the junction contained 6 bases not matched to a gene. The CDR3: CASSEANRGNNSPLHF. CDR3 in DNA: TGTGCCAGCAGTGAGGCGAACAGGGGGAATAATTCACCCCTCCACTTT.

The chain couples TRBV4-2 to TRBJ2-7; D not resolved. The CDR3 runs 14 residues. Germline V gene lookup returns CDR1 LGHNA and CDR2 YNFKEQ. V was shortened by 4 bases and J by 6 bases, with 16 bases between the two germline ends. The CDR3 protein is CASSPTPGGSEQYF. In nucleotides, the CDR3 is TGTGCCAGCAGCCCTACCCCGGGCGGTAGCGAGCAGTACTTC.

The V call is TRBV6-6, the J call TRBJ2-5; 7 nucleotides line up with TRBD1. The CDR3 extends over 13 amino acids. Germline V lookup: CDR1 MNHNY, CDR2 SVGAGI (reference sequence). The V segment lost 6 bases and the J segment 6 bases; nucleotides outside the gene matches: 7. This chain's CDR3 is CASSKTGLQTQYF. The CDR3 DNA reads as TGTGCCAGCAGCAAGACAGGGTTACAGACCCAGTACTTC.

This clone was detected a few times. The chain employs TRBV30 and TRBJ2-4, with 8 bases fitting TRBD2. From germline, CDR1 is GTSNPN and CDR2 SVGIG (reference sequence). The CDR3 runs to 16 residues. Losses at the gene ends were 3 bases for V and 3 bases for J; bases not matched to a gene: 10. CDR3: CAWSSTGGPGKNIQYF. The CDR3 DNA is TGTGCCTGGAGCTCAACGGGGGGGCCGGGCAAAAACATTCAGTACTTC.

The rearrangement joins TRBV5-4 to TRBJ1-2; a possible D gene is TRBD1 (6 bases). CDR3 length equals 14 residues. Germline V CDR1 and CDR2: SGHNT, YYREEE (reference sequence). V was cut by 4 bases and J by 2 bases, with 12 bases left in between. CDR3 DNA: TGTGCCAGCAGCGTATGGACAGACAACTATGGCTACACCTTC. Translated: CASSVWTDNYGYTF.

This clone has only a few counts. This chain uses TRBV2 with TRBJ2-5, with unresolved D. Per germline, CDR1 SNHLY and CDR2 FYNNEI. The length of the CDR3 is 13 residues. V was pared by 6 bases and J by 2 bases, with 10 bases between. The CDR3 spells CASSALGQETQYF. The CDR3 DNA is TGTGCCAGCAGCGCGTTGGGTCAAGAGACCCAGTACTTC.

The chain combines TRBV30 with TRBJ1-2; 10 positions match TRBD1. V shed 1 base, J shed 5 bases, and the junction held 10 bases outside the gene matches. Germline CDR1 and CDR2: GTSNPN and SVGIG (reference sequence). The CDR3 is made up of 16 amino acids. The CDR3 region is CAWSEETGGFRYGYTF. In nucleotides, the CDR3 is TGTGCCTGGAGTGAGGAGACAGGGGGCTTTCGATATGGCTACACCTTC.

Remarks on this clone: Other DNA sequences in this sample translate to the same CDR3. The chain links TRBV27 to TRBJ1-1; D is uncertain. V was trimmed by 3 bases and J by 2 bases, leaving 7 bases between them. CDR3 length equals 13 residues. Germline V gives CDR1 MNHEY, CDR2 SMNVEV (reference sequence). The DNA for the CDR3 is TGTGCCAGCAGTTTGACGGTTAACACTGAAGCTTTCTTT. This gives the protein CASSLTVNTEAFF.

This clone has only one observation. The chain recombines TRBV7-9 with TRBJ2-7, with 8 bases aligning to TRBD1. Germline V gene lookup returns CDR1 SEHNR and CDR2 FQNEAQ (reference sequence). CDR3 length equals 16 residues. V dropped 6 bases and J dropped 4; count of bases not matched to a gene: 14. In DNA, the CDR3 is TGTGCCAGCAGTTCAGGGGGCGGGCCACTTTTATACGAGCAGTACTTC. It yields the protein CASSSGGGPLLYEQYF.

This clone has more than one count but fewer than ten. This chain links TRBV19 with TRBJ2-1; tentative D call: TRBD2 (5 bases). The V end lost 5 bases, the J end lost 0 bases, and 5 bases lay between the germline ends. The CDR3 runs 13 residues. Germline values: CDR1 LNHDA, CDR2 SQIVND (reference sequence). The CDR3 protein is CASSEGSYNEQFF. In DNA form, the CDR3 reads TGTGCCAGTAGTGAGGGCTCCTACAATGAGCAGTTCTTC.

The CDR3 loop is CASSPNAGWDEQFF. CDR3 nucleotide sequence: TGCGCCAGCAGCCCTAACGCGGGATGGGATGAGCAGTTCTTC. The rearrangement joins TRBV4-1 to TRBJ2-1; maybe TRBD2 (6 bases). This CDR3 is 14 amino acids long. The V gene's germline CDR1 is MGHRA and CDR2 YSYEKL. Deletions cut 4 bases from V and 8 bases from J, with 15 bases between.

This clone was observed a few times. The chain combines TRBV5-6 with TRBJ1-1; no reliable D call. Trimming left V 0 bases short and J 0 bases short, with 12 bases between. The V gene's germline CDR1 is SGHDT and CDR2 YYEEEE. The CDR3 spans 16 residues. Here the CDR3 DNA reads TGTGCCAGCAGCTTGGGAGTCAGGAGTATGAACACTGAAGCTTTCTTT. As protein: CASSLGVRSMNTEAFF.

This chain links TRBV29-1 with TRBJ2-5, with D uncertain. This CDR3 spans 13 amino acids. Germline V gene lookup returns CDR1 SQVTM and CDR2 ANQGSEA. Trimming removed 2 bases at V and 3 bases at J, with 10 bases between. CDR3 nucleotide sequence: TGCAGCGTTGAAACGCGACCCGAAGAGACCCAGTACTTC. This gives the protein CSVETRPEETQYF.

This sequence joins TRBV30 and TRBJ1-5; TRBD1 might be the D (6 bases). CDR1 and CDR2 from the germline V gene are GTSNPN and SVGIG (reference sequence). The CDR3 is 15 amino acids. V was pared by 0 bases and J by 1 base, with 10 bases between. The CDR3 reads CAWSVKQGSNQPQHF. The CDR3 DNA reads TGTGCCTGGAGTGTAAAACAGGGCAGCAATCAGCCCCAGCATTTT.

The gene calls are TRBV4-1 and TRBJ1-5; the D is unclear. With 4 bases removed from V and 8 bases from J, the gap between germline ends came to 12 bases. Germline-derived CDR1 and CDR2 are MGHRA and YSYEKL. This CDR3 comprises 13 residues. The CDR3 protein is CASSPGEGKPQHF. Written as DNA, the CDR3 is TGCGCCAGCAGCCCCGGTGAGGGTAAGCCCCAGCATTTT.

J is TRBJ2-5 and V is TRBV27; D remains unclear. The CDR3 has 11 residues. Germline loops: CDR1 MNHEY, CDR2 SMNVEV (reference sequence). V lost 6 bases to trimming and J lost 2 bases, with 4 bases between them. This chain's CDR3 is CASSYQETQYF. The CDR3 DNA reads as TGTGCCAGCAGCTATCAAGAGACCCAGTACTTC.

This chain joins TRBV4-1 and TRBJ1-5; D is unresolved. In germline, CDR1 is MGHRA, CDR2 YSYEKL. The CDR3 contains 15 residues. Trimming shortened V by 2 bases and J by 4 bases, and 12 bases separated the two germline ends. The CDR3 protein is CASSQLDAGNQPQHF. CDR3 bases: TGCGCCAGCAGCCAACTAGACGCTGGAAATCAGCCCCAGCATTTT.

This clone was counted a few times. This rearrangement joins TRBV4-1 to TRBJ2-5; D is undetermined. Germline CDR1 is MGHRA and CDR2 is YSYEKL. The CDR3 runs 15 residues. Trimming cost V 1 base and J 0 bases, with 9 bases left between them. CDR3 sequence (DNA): TGCGCCAGCAGCCAAGTTCTTTCCTACCAAGAGACCCAGTACTTC. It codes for CASSQVLSYQETQYF.

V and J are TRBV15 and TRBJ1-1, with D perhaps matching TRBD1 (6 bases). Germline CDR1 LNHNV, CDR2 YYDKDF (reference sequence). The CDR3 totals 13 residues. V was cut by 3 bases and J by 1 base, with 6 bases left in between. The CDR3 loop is CATSRTGNTEAFF. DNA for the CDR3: TGTGCCACCAGCAGGACAGGGAACACTGAAGCTTTCTTT.